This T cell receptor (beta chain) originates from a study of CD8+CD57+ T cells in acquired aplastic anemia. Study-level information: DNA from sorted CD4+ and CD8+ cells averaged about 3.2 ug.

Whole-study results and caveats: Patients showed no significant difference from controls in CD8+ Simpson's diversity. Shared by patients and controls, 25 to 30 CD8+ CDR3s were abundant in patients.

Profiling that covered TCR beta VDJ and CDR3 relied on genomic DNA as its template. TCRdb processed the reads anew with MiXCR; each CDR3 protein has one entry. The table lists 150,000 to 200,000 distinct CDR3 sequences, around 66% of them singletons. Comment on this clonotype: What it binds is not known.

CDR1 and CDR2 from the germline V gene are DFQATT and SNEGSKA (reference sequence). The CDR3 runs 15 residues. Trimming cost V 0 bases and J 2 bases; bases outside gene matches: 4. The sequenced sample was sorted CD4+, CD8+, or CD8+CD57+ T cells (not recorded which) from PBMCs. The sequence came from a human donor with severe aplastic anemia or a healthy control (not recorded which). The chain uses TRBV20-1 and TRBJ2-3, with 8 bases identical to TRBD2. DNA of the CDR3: TGCAGTGCTAGAGAGGCGGGGGGTCCCACAGATACGCAGTATTTT. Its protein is CSAREAGGPTDTQYF.